One and the same sample provided the 21 T cell receptor beta chains below, sequenced in a study of blood T cells in healthy people across ages. Then a second PCR, running about 7 to 11 cycles, was carried out with a sample-barcoded 5' primer and a J-beta primer mix. In TCRdb, the 5' RACE reads were re-called with MiXCR into one record per CDR3 protein. The sample has under 800,000 distinct CDR3 sequences; around 21% are singletons. The sequenced material came from blood. The receptor set was obtained from a man aged 65 to 85 in good health.

This clonotype was seen a few times. The CDR3 region has the DNA TGTGCCAGCAGCTTAGTGTTTGACGCCTACGAGCAGTACTTC. Residues: CASSLVFDAYEQYF. V gene TRBV11-2 combines with J gene TRBJ2-7; D is uncertain. Germline lookup yields CDR1 SGHAT and CDR2 FQNNGV. CDR3 length: 14 residues. V dropped 1 base and J dropped 2 bases, with 9 bases sitting between them.

The chain is built from TRBV7-3 and TRBJ2-5; TRBD2 matches 9 bases. The CDR3 consists of 14 residues. V lost 3 bases and J lost 9; bases outside the gene matches: 8. CDR1 is SGHTA and CDR2 is FQGTGA in the germline V gene. CDR3 in amino acids: CASSFDSGSKPQYF. Written as DNA, the CDR3 is TGTGCCAGCAGCTTTGATAGCGGGAGCAAGCCCCAGTACTTC.

The gene calls are TRBV6-1 and TRBJ2-1, with 8 bases that match TRBD2. V trimming: 8 bases; J trimming: 4 bases; junction bases outside the gene matches: 13. This CDR3 spans 16 amino acids. The germline V gene encodes CDR1 MNHNS and CDR2 SASEGT. The DNA for the CDR3 is TGTGCCAGCCGACTCACGGGGGGGGCCGGATACAATGAGCAGTTCTTC. It specifies CASRLTGGAGYNEQFF.

Of note for this clonotype: A much more abundant neighbour one base away suggests this may be a read error. In nucleotides, the CDR3 is TGTGCCAGCAGCTTAACGTCAGGGAACACCCGGGAGCTGTTTTTT. Translating gives CASSLTSGNTRELFF. This chain uses TRBV7-3 with TRBJ2-2; the D gene is possibly TRBD1 (5 bases). CDR3 length equals 15 residues. Germline CDR1 SGHTA, CDR2 FQGTGA.

This clonotype has just a few counts. The V call is TRBV2, the J call TRBJ1-5; TRBD1 matches at 12 bases. Trimming at V came to 9 bases and at J to 9 bases, leaving 9 bases not matched to a gene. From germline, CDR1 is SNHLY and CDR2 FYNNEI. The CDR3 loop spans 14 amino acids. This CDR3 is CASKGTGGGRPQHF. CDR3 DNA: TGTGCCAGTAAGGGGACAGGGGGCGGTCGGCCCCAGCATTTT.

The chain is built from TRBV6-1 and TRBJ1-6; D not resolved. Germline CDR1 and CDR2: MNHNS and SASEGT. The ends were cut back, 2 bases at V and 7 bases at J, with 9 bases in the middle. The CDR3 totals 14 residues. Here the CDR3 reads CASSETVRNSPLHF. The CDR3 DNA is TGTGCCAGCAGTGAAACAGTCAGAAATTCACCCCTCCACTTT.

The chain carries TRBV28 and TRBJ2-2; no reliable D call. V was cut by 6 bases and J by 5 bases, with 10 bases left in between. The germline V gene has CDR1 MDHEN and CDR2 SYDVKM. This CDR3 is built from 13 residues. This CDR3 is CASSSVKTGELFF. DNA for the CDR3: TGTGCCAGCAGCTCCGTGAAGACCGGGGAGCTGTTTTTT.

The CDR3 region has the DNA TGTGCCAGCTCACCCACAGCGATAATTATGAACACTGAAGCTTTCTTT. Translation: CASSPTAIIMNTEAFF. The chain is built from TRBV18 and TRBJ1-1; no clear D. Germline CDR1 reads KGHSH; CDR2 reads LQKENI. The V gene lost 3 bases and the J gene lost 0 bases, with 14 bases spanning the gap. This CDR3 region has 16 residues.

The chain is built from TRBV24-1 and TRBJ1-2; 7 bases align to TRBD1. There are 13 residues in the CDR3. Trimming at V came to 3 bases and at J to 8 bases, leaving 5 bases not matched to a gene. Looked up from germline, CDR1 is KGHDR and CDR2 is SFDVKD. The CDR3 here is CATSDPTGTGYTF. The CDR3 DNA sequence: TGTGCCACCAGTGATCCGACAGGGACCGGCTACACCTTC.

This clonotype was seen repeatedly, ten times or more. The chain employs TRBV20-1 and TRBJ1-4; TRBD1 might be the D (5 bases). Germline assignment: CDR1 DFQATT and CDR2 SNEGSKA (reference sequence). There are 14 residues in the CDR3. The V and J ends lost 4 bases and 5 bases respectively, with 14 bases between them. CDR3 amino acids: CSANPSGKNEKLFF. For the CDR3, the DNA is TGCAGTGCTAACCCCTCAGGGAAGAATGAAAAACTGTTTTTT.

The sample holds many counts of this clonotype. This rearrangement joins TRBV12-3 or TRBV12-4 to TRBJ2-5; D tentatively reads TRBD1 or TRBD2 (5 bases each). The CDR3 length is 13 residues. V lost 5 bases and J lost 5, with 12 bases in between. CDR3 loop: CASSLPGRETQYF. Here the CDR3 DNA reads TGTGCCAGCAGTCTCCCGGGACGGGAGACCCAGTACTTC.

This clonotype was seen ten or more times. The CDR3 DNA sequence: TGCGCCAGCAGTGAGTATTCGGGTGCGCAGTTCTTC. Its protein is CASSEYSGAQFF. The chain is built from TRBV10-1 and TRBJ2-1; D ambiguous. V was trimmed by 1 base and J by 12 bases, leaving 10 bases between them. The CDR3 has 12 amino acids. Germline CDR1 WNHNN, CDR2 SYGVQD (reference sequence).

This clonotype came up a few times. The chain couples TRBV6-4 to TRBJ2-3; 8 bases map to TRBD2. CDR1 and CDR2 from the germline V gene are MRHNA and SNTAGT. The CDR3 loop spans 16 amino acids. V was clipped by 7 bases and J by 1 base; unmatched bases: 10. The CDR3 reads CASTRRLAGRTDTQYF. In DNA, the CDR3 is TGTGCCAGCACCAGGAGGCTAGCGGGTCGCACAGATACGCAGTATTTT.

The rearrangement uses TRBV12-3 or TRBV12-4 and TRBJ2-7, with TRBD2 matching over 10 bases. The CDR3 extends over 16 amino acids. The ends lost 5 bases at V and 1 base at J; junction bases unmatched: 8. The CDR3 nucleotides are TGTGCCAGCAGTAATTCCCGACTAGCGGGTTCCTACGAGCAGTACTTC. Its translation is CASSNSRLAGSYEQYF.

Only one count was recorded for this clonotype. The rearrangement links TRBV6-5 to TRBJ1-2; 7 bases are a match to TRBD1. The CDR3 has 14 residues. From germline, CDR1 is MNHEY and CDR2 SVGAGI. With V trimmed by 2 bases and J by 7 bases, 7 bases remained unmatched. CDR3 region: CASSYPGGNGGYTF. The CDR3 nucleotides read TGTGCCAGCAGTTACCCAGGGGGTAACGGTGGCTACACCTTC.

V gene TRBV20-1 combines with J gene TRBJ2-7; TRBD1 agrees at 7 bases. The CDR3 runs to 15 residues. The J segment lost 2 bases and the V segment lost 3 bases, leaving 10 bases of the junction unmatched. Germline V lookup: CDR1 DFQATT, CDR2 SNEGSKA (reference sequence). This CDR3 is CSARTLQGPPYEQYF. The CDR3 DNA reads as TGCAGTGCTAGGACACTACAGGGGCCCCCCTACGAGCAGTACTTC.

J is TRBJ2-1 and V is TRBV20-1; possibly TRBD2 for D (6 bases). Germline V gives CDR1 DFQATT, CDR2 SNEGSKA (reference sequence). The V end was cut by 2 bases, the J end by 6 bases, with 11 bases between. CDR3 length: 13 residues. CDR3 nucleotides: TGCAGTGCTAGACGGCTAGCGTTCAATGAGCAGTTCTTC. This encodes CSARRLAFNEQFF.

This clonotype was counted many times. The rearrangement joins TRBV12-3 or TRBV12-4 to TRBJ1-2; TRBD1 matches at 7 bases. J lost 4 bases, V lost 5 bases, and 4 bases had no gene match. This CDR3 spans 13 amino acids. The CDR3 loop reads CASSRGQSYGYTF. CDR3 nucleotides: TGTGCCAGCAGTCGGGGACAGTCCTATGGCTACACCTTC.

This clonotype was counted between two and nine times. This sequence joins TRBV14 and TRBJ2-3; D ambiguous. Between the trimmed V and J ends, which lost 2 bases and 9 bases, there was a span of 12 bases. CDR3 length: 13 residues. Per the germline V gene, CDR1 is SGHDN and CDR2 is FVKESK. The CDR3 coding sequence is TGTGCCAGCAGCCAAAGACCCGATATAACGCAGTATTTT. This translates into CASSQRPDITQYF.

The chain carries TRBV20-1 and TRBJ1-1; weak D call: TRBD1 (6 bases). Trimming removed 6 bases at V and 0 bases at J, with 11 bases between. The CDR3 runs 13 residues. Germline CDR1 and CDR2: DFQATT and SNEGSKA (reference sequence). CDR3 sequence (DNA): TGCAGTGCCACAGGACAGTTGAACACTGAAGCTTTCTTT. Its protein is CSATGQLNTEAFF.

V and J are TRBV20-1 and TRBJ1-6, with TRBD1 matching 10 bases. Trimming cost V 6 bases and J 9 bases; bases outside gene matches: 11. Germline CDR1 DFQATT, CDR2 SNEGSKA (reference sequence). CDR3 size: 15 residues. The CDR3 bases are TGCAGTGCCGGACAGGGGGACTATATACGTTCACCCCTCCACTTT. Its translation: CSAGQGDYIRSPLHF.